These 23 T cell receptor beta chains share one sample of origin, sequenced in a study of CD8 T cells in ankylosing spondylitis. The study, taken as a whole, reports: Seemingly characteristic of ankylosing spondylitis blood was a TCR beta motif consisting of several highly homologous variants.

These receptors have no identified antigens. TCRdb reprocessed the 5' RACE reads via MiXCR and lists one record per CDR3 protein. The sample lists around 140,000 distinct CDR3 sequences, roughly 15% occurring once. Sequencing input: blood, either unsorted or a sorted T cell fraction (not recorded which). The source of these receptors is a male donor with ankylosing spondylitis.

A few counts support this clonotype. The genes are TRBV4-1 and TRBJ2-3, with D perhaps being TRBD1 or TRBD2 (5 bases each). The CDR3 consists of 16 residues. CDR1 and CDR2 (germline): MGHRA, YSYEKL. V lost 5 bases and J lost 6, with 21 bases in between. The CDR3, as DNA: TGCGCCAGCAGCGATGCGTTATCTGGGGGATGGGATACGCAGTATTTT. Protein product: CASSDALSGGWDTQYF.

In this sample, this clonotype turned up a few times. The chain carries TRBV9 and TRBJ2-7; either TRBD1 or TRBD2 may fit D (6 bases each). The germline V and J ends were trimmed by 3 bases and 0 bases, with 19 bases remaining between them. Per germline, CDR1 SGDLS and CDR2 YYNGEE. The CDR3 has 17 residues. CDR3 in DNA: TGTGCCAGCAGCGCCGGGGGTGGAACAGGGAGCTCCTACGAGCAGTACTTC. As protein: CASSAGGGTGSSYEQYF.

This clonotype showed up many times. This CDR3 is CASTYTGFQETQYF. The CDR3 DNA reads TGTGCCAGCACCTACACAGGGTTCCAAGAGACCCAGTACTTC. This chain uses TRBV3-1 with TRBJ2-5; tentatively, D is TRBD1 (6 bases). Germline lookup yields CDR1 LGHDT and CDR2 YNNKEL (reference sequence). Trimming removed 7 bases at V and 1 base at J, with 13 bases between. The CDR3 totals 14 residues.

CDR3 nucleotide sequence: TGTGCCAGCAGCCCGGGACCGTACACCGGGGAGCTGTTTTTT. Protein: CASSPGPYTGELFF. The chain links TRBV27 to TRBJ2-2; the D call may be TRBD1 or TRBD2 (5 bases each). V gave up 6 bases and J gave up 3 bases, with 11 bases separating them. Germline-derived CDR1 and CDR2 are MNHEY and SMNVEV (reference sequence). The CDR3 sequence is 14 residues long.

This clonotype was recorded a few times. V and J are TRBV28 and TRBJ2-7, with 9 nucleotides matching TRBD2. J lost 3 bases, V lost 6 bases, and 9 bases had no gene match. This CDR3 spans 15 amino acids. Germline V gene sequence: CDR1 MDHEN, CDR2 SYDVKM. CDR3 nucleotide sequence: TGTGCCAGCAGGCGTACCTGGACTAGCGTCTACGAGCAGTACTTC. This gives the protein CASRRTWTSVYEQYF.

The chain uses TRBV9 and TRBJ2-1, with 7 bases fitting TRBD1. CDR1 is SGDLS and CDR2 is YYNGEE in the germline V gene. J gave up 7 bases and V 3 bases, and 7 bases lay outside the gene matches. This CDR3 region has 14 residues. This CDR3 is CASSASTTGNEQFF. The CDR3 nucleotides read TGTGCCAGCAGCGCCTCCACGACAGGGAATGAGCAGTTCTTC.

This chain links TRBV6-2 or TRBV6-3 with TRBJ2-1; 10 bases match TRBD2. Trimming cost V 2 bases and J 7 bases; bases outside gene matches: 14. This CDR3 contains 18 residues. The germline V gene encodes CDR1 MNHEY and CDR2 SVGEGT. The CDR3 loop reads CASSYTSPVGTSANEQFF. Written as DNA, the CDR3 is TGTGCCAGCAGTTACACCAGCCCGGTAGGGACTAGCGCTAATGAGCAGTTCTTC.

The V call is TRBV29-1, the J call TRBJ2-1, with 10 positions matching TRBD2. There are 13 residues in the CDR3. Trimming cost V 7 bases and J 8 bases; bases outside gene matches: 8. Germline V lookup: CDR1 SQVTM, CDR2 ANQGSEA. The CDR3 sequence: CSACLAGAHEQFF. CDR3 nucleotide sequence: TGCAGCGCCTGTCTAGCGGGAGCGCATGAGCAGTTCTTC.

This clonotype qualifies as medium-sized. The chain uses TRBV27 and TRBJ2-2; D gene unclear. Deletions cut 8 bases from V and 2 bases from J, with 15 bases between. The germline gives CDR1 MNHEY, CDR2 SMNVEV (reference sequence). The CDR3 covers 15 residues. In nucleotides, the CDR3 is TGTGCCAGCCAGCCCCTTTTTGGCAACACCGGGGAGCTGTTTTTT. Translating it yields CASQPLFGNTGELFF.

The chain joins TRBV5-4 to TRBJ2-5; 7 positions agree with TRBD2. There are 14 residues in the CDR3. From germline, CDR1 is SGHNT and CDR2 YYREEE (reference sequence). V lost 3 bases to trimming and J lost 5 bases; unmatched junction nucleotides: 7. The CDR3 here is CASSSGGLVETQYF. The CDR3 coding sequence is TGTGCCAGCAGCTCTGGAGGACTAGTGGAGACCCAGTACTTC.

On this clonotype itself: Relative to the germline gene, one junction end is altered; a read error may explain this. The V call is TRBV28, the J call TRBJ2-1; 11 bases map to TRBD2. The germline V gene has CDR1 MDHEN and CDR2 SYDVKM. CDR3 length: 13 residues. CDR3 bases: TGTGCCAGCAGTTTGGTAGCGGGAGGGCCCGAGGTCTTC. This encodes CASSLVAGGPEVF.

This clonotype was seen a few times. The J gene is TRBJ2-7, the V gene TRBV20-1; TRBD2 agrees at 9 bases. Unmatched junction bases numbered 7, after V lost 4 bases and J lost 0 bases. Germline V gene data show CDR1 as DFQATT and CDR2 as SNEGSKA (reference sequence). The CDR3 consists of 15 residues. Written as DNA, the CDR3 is TGCAGTGCTATACCGGGACTAGCAATCTCCTACGAGCAGTACTTC. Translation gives CSAIPGLAISYEQYF.

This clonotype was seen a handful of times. CDR3 in amino acids: CSAPLPGHGYTF. For the CDR3, the DNA is TGCAGTGCCCCCCTCCCAGGACATGGCTACACCTTC. The chain couples TRBV20-1 to TRBJ1-2; no reliable D call. V dropped 6 bases and J dropped 6 bases, with 14 bases sitting between them. The V gene's germline CDR1 is DFQATT and CDR2 SNEGSKA (reference sequence). This CDR3 spans 12 amino acids.

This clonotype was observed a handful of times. In DNA form, the CDR3 reads TGTGCCAGCTCACCCCAGGGGGACTACGAGCAGTACTTC. It encodes CASSPQGDYEQYF. This chain joins TRBV18 and TRBJ2-7, with 7 positions matching TRBD1. V lost 3 bases to trimming and J lost 3 bases; unmatched junction nucleotides: 2. The germline CDR1 and CDR2 sequences are KGHSH and LQKENI. This CDR3 has 13 residues.

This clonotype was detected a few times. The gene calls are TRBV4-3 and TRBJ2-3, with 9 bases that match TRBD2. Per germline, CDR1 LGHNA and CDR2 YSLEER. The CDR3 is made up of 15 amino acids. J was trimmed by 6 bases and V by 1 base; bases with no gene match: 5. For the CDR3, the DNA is TGCGCCAGCAGCCAAGTAGCTAGCGGGATCGATACGCAGTATTTT. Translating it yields CASSQVASGIDTQYF.

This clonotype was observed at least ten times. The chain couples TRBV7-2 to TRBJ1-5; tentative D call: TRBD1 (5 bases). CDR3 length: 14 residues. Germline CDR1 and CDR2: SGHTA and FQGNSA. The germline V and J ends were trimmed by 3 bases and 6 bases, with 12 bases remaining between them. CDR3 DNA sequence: TGTGCCAGCAGCTTCTCAGGGACTGGTCAGCCCCAGCATTTT. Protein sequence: CASSFSGTGQPQHF. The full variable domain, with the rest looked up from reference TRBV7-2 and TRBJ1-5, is GAGVSQSPSNKVTEKGKDVELRCDPISGHTALYWYRQSLGQGLEFLIYFQGNSAPDKSGLPSDRFSAERTGGSVSTLTIQRTQQEDSAVYLCASSFSGTGQPQHFGDGTRLSIL.

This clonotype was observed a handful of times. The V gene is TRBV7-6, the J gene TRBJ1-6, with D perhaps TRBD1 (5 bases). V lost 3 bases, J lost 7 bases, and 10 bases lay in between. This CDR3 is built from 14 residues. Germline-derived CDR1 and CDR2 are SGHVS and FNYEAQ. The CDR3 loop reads CASSLRQGNSPLHF. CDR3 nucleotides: TGTGCCAGCAGCTTGCGGCAGGGAAATTCACCCCTCCACTTT.

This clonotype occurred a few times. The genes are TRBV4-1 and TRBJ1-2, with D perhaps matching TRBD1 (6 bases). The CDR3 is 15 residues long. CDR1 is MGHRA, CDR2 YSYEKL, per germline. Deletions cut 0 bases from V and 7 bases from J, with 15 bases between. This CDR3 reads CASSQDQGNRVGYTF. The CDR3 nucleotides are TGCGCCAGCAGCCAAGATCAGGGCAACAGGGTTGGCTACACCTTC.

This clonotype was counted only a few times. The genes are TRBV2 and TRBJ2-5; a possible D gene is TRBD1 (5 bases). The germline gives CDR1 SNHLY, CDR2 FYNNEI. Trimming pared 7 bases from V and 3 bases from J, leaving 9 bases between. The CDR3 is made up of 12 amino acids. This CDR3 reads CASKGREETQYF. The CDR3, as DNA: TGTGCCAGCAAGGGGCGAGAAGAGACCCAGTACTTC.

CDR3 sequence (DNA): TGTGCCAGCAGACGTACTCAGGGCACAGATACGCAGTATTTT. As protein: CASRRTQGTDTQYF. The chain joins TRBV7-9 to TRBJ2-3; no clear D gene. This CDR3 has 14 residues. Per the germline V gene, CDR1 is SEHNR and CDR2 is FQNEAQ (reference sequence). V lost 6 bases, J lost 1 base, and 11 bases lay in between. The full variable domain, completed using reference TRBV7-9 and TRBJ2-3, is DTGVSQNPRHKITKRGQNVTFRCDPISEHNRLYWYRQTLGQGPEFLTYFQNEAQLEKSRLLSDRFSAERPKGSFSTLEIQRTEQGDSAMYLCASRRTQGTDTQYFGPGTRLTVL.

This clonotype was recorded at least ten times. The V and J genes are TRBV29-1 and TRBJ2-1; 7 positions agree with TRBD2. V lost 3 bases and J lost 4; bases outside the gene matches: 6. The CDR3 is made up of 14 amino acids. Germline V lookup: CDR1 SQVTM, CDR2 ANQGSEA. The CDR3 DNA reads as TGCAGCGTTGAGGGGGAGGGATATTACAATGAGCAGTTCTTC. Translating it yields CSVEGEGYYNEQFF.

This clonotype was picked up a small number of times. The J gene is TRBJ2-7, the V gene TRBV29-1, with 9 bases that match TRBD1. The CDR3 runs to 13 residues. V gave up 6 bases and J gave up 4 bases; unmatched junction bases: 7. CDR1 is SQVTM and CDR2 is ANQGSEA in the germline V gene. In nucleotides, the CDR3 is TGCAGCGTCCGGGACAGGGCCCGATACGAGCAGTACTTC. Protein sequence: CSVRDRARYEQYF.

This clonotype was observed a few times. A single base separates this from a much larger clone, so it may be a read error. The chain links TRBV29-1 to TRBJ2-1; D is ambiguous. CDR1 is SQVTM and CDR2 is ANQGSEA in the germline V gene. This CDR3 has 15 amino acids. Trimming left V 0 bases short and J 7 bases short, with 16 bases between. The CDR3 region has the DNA TGCAGCGTTGAAGATAACACTCATCCGCGAAATGAGCAGTTCTTC. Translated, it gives CSVEDNTHPRNEQFF.